The 27 T cell receptor beta chains below were found in one sample sequenced in a study of cytomegalovirus exposure and HLA in healthy donors. The primer mix had 60 Vbeta and 13 Jbeta primers. Assay used: immunoSEQ multiplex PCR; TCRdb lists only in-frame clones, some missing. The table lists over 90,000 clones, about four fifths of them singletons. The sample consisted of PBMCs. The receptors come from a man in his forties in good health and CMV-seropositive.

The chain joins TRBV7-6 to TRBJ2-2; tentative D call: TRBD2 (5 bases). Germline V gene lookup returns CDR1 SGHVS and CDR2 FNYEAQ. V dropped 5 bases and J dropped 0 bases, with 13 bases sitting between them. CDR3 length: 16 residues. The CDR3 nucleotides are TGTGCCAGCAGCCGCGAGGGAGCGACGAACACCGGGGAGCTGTTTTTT. Its protein is CASSREGATNTGELFF.

The gene calls are TRBV5-4 and TRBJ1-3; the match to TRBD1 covers 8 bases. With V trimmed by 1 base and J by 4 bases, 10 bases remained unmatched. The CDR3 totals 17 residues. The germline V gene encodes CDR1 SGHNT and CDR2 YYREEE (reference sequence). The CDR3 here is CASSLMGRTGTGNTIYF. The CDR3 bases are TGTGCCAGCAGCTTGATGGGGAGGACAGGGACAGGAAACACCATATATTTT.

The chain links TRBV10-2 to TRBJ2-1, with D tentatively TRBD2 (5 bases). The CDR3 consists of 13 residues. Trimming cost V 7 bases and J 8 bases, with 15 bases left between them. Germline V lookup: CDR1 WSHSY, CDR2 SAAADI. The chain's CDR3 is CASIRSYSDEQFF. The CDR3 DNA reads TGCGCCAGCATCCGGTCATATAGCGATGAGCAGTTCTTC.

This chain connects TRBV6-4 to TRBJ1-2; TRBD1 is a possible D gene (5 bases). The CDR3 extends over 15 amino acids. Germline lookup yields CDR1 MRHNA and CDR2 SNTAGT. The V end lost 3 bases, the J end lost 5 bases, and 16 bases lay between the germline ends. CDR3 DNA: TGTGCCAGCAGTGAGGTTGCTGGGGCAGTTTATGGCTACACCTTC. Translation: CASSEVAGAVYGYTF.

The chain has TRBV18 and TRBJ2-2, with 7 bases matching TRBD2. Germline V lookup: CDR1 KGHSH, CDR2 LQKENI. CDR3 length: 15 amino acids. With V trimmed by 4 bases and J by 4 bases, 6 bases remained unmatched. In DNA, the CDR3 is TGTGCCAGCTCACTCAGCGGGATAAGCACCGGGGAGCTGTTTTTT. Protein sequence: CASSLSGISTGELFF.

The chain carries TRBV7-3 and TRBJ2-7; no definite D call. The CDR3 is 15 amino acids. V was pared by 1 base and J by 3 bases, with 13 bases between. Germline-derived CDR1 and CDR2 are SGHTA and FQGTGA. CDR3 nucleotides: TGTGCCAGCAGCTTAAATGGAGCCTTGAGCTACGAGCAGTACTTC. Its translation: CASSLNGALSYEQYF.

This clone has only a few counts. J is TRBJ2-1 and V is TRBV7-2, with 9 bases that match TRBD2. The V gene's germline CDR1 is SGHTA and CDR2 FQGNSA. This CDR3 has 15 residues. The V gene end was trimmed by 2 bases and the J gene end by 6 bases; junction bases not matched to a gene: 5. The CDR3 bases are TGTGCCAGCAGCTTAATAGCGGGAGATTCCAATGAGCAGTTCTTC. Translation gives CASSLIAGDSNEQFF. Based on the CDR3 plus reference TRBV7-2 and TRBJ2-1, the full variable domain is GAGVSQSPSNKVTEKGKDVELRCDPISGHTALYWYRQSLGQGLEFLIYFQGNSAPDKSGLPSDRFSAERTGGSVSTLTIQRTQQEDSAVYLCASSLIAGDSNEQFFGPGTRLTVL.

This chain uses TRBV19 with TRBJ2-2; D gene ambiguous. Trimming left V 6 bases short and J 0 bases short, with 5 bases between. The V gene's germline CDR1 is LNHDA and CDR2 SQIVND (reference sequence). The CDR3 loop spans 13 amino acids. For the CDR3, the DNA is TGTGCCAGTAGCCCTTCGAACACCGGGGAGCTGTTTTTT. As protein: CASSPSNTGELFF.

The count of this clone is one. V is TRBV28 and J is TRBJ2-1; 11 nucleotides match TRBD1. Per germline, CDR1 MDHEN and CDR2 SYDVKM. The CDR3 has 15 residues. V trimming: 5 bases; J trimming: 2 bases; junction bases outside the gene matches: 2. The CDR3 bases are TGTGCCAGCAGTATGGGACAGGGGGCCTACAATGAGCAGTTCTTC. Translated, it gives CASSMGQGAYNEQFF.

The chain couples TRBV5-4 to TRBJ1-1; TRBD1 aligns across 7 bases. Germline CDR1 and CDR2: SGHNT and YYREEE (reference sequence). CDR3 length: 16 residues. Trimming removed 0 bases from V and 1 base from J; junction bases left unmatched: 6. The CDR3 DNA follows: TGTGCCAGCAGCTTGGGCAACAGGGGAGCGAACACTGAAGCTTTCTTT. Amino acids: CASSLGNRGANTEAFF.

The rearrangement links TRBV9 to TRBJ1-2; no clear D. The CDR3 runs to 14 residues. The V and J ends lost 3 bases and 3 bases respectively, with 12 bases between them. Germline V gene sequence: CDR1 SGDLS, CDR2 YYNGEE. CDR3 sequence (DNA): TGTGCCAGCAGCGGTACGAGAGGGCACTATGGCTACACCTTC. Translation: CASSGTRGHYGYTF.

The chain carries TRBV28 and TRBJ1-2; weak D call: TRBD1 (5 bases). Germline V CDR1 and CDR2: MDHEN, SYDVKM. V lost 3 bases to trimming and J lost 7 bases, with 6 bases between them. The CDR3 runs 11 residues. The CDR3 region is CASSFQGGYTF. The CDR3 DNA sequence: TGTGCCAGCAGTTTTCAGGGTGGCTACACCTTC.

This chain links TRBV25-1 with TRBJ2-7; TRBD2 aligns across 10 bases. V gave up 0 bases and J gave up 9 bases; unmatched junction bases: 8. The V gene's germline CDR1 is MGHDK and CDR2 SYGVNS. The length of the CDR3 is 15 residues. The CDR3 DNA reads as TGTGCCAGCAGTGAATACCTAGCGGGAGTACATCCGCAGTACTTC. Its protein is CASSEYLAGVHPQYF.

The chain uses TRBV15 and TRBJ2-2; 9 nucleotides align to TRBD2. Trimming at V came to 11 bases and at J to 1 base, leaving 5 bases not matched to a gene. Germline loops: CDR1 LNHNV, CDR2 YYDKDF (reference sequence). The CDR3 extends over 14 amino acids. The CDR3 loop reads CAASRGGNTGELFF. CDR3 bases: TGTGCCGCCTCGCGGGGGGGGAACACCGGGGAGCTGTTTTTT.

This rearrangement joins TRBV5-1 to TRBJ1-1; 10 nucleotides agree with TRBD1. Germline loops: CDR1 SGHRS, CDR2 YFSETQ. Trimming cost V 4 bases and J 11 bases; bases outside gene matches: 11. CDR3 size: 14 residues. CDR3 region: CASSTGTGVLSAFF. The CDR3, as DNA: TGCGCCAGCAGCACCGGGACAGGGGTATTGAGCGCTTTCTTT.

The chain recombines TRBV18 with TRBJ2-3, with D perhaps matching TRBD1 (6 bases). Germline values: CDR1 KGHSH, CDR2 LQKENI. The V end lost 2 bases, the J end lost 4 bases, and 10 bases lay between the germline ends. The CDR3 has 14 residues. The CDR3 region is CASSPTGIADTQYF. The CDR3 nucleotides are TGTGCCAGCTCACCAACAGGGATCGCAGATACGCAGTATTTT.

The rearrangement joins TRBV16 to TRBJ2-1; tentatively, D is TRBD2 (5 bases). V lost 0 bases, J lost 5 bases, and 8 bases lay in between. Germline CDR1 KGHSY, CDR2 FQNENV. The CDR3 extends over 14 amino acids. This chain's CDR3 is CASSQSPGNNEQFF. The CDR3 DNA reads TGTGCCAGCAGCCAATCGCCGGGAAACAATGAGCAGTTCTTC.

The gene calls are TRBV5-6 and TRBJ2-3; D not certain. The CDR3 spans 13 residues. Trimming pared 2 bases from V and 0 bases from J, leaving 4 bases between. Germline CDR1 SGHDT, CDR2 YYEEEE. The CDR3 sequence: CASSFSSTDTQYF. In DNA form, the CDR3 reads TGTGCCAGCAGCTTCTCTAGCACAGATACGCAGTATTTT.

The J gene is TRBJ1-5, the V gene TRBV15, with unresolved D. CDR1 is LNHNV, CDR2 YYDKDF, per germline (reference sequence). This CDR3 has 13 amino acids. V shed 0 bases and J shed 4 bases, with 4 bases lying between them. The CDR3 nucleotides read TGTGCCACCAGCAGAGACCCAAATCAGCCCCAGCATTTT. It is translated as CATSRDPNQPQHF. Supplemented by reference TRBV15 and TRBJ1-5, the full variable domain reads DAMVIQNPRYQVTQFGKPVTLSCSQTLNHNVMYWYQQKSSQAPKLLFHYYDKDFNNEADTPDNFQSRRPNTSFCFLDIRSPGLGDTAMYLCATSRDPNQPQHFGDGTRLSIL.

The V call is TRBV5-1, the J call TRBJ1-2, with 8 nucleotides matching TRBD1. This CDR3 is built from 14 residues. CDR1 is SGHRS, CDR2 YFSETQ, per germline. V was pared by 5 bases and J by 8 bases, with 11 bases of the junction left unmatched. The CDR3 DNA reads TGCGCCAGCAGTAACCCAGGGGGCTTGAAAGGCTACACCTTC. Protein product: CASSNPGGLKGYTF.

V gene TRBV6-1 combines with J gene TRBJ2-2, with D perhaps TRBD2 (6 bases). The CDR3 is 14 residues long. V lost 4 bases to trimming and J lost 2 bases, with 8 bases between them. Germline lookup yields CDR1 MNHNS and CDR2 SASEGT. The CDR3 protein is CASSGGLNTGELFF. As DNA, the CDR3 is TGTGCCAGCAGTGGTGGACTAAACACCGGGGAGCTGTTTTTT.

This clone was recorded a few times. This chain links TRBV29-1 with TRBJ1-2, with 7 bases identical to TRBD1. Germline CDR1 reads SQVTM; CDR2 reads ANQGSEA. V shed 3 bases and J 11 bases; nucleotides not matched to a gene: 12. The CDR3 has 13 amino acids. CDR3: CSVDHDLGQPYTF. The CDR3 DNA is TGCAGCGTTGACCACGATTTGGGACAGCCTTACACCTTC.

In its sample, this clone is medium-sized. The chain uses TRBV7-2 and TRBJ2-7; 11 bases agree with TRBD2. J was trimmed by 5 bases and V by 1 base; bases with no gene match: 16. Germline loops: CDR1 SGHTA, CDR2 FQGNSA. This CDR3 contains 19 residues. The CDR3 DNA reads TGTGCCAGCAGCTTAGAGCTGGGGGCGCATGTACTAGCGGGGGACGAGCAGTACTTC. It translates to CASSLELGAHVLAGDEQYF.

The chain carries TRBV19 and TRBJ2-1, with D unclear. With 3 bases removed from V and 10 bases from J, the gap between germline ends came to 10 bases. In germline, CDR1 is LNHDA, CDR2 SQIVND (reference sequence). This CDR3 has 12 residues. The CDR3 coding sequence is TGTGCCAGTAGTATGATGGTGGGCGAGCAGTTCTTC. It yields the protein CASSMMVGEQFF. The whole variable domain, remainder taken from reference TRBV19 and TRBJ2-1, is DGGITQSPKYLFRKEGQNVTLSCEQNLNHDAMYWYRQDPGQGLRLIYYSQIVNDFQKGDIAEGYSVSREKKESFPLTVTSAQKNPTAFYLCASSMMVGEQFFGPGTRLTVL.

This clone was recorded only once. The gene calls are TRBV5-1 and TRBJ2-7; 12 nucleotides agree with TRBD2. This CDR3 has 16 residues. The ends lost 0 bases at V and 4 bases at J; junction bases unmatched: 5. Germline CDR1 SGHRS, CDR2 YFSETQ. The CDR3 nucleotides are TGCGCCAGCAGCTTGGCCGCGACTAGCGGGAGTTACGAGCAGTACTTC. Its protein product is CASSLAATSGSYEQYF.

The chain uses TRBV7-6 and TRBJ1-2; 9 bases line up with TRBD1. Germline values: CDR1 SGHVS, CDR2 FNYEAQ. There are 12 residues in the CDR3. The junction had 4 bases not matched to a gene; V was cut back by 6 bases and J by 8 bases. DNA of the CDR3: TGTGCCAGCAGGGGACAGGGTGCGGGCTACACCTTC. As protein: CASRGQGAGYTF.

V gene TRBV12-5 combines with J gene TRBJ2-3; D might be TRBD2 (5 bases). This CDR3 is built from 17 residues. Trimming removed 1 base from V and 4 bases from J, with 18 bases in between. The germline CDR1 and CDR2 sequences are LGHNT and FRNRAP. CDR3 sequence: CASGLATGIPNADTQYF. The CDR3 DNA reads as TGTGCTAGTGGTTTGGCTACGGGGATTCCAAATGCAGATACGCAGTATTTT. The full variable domain, rest sourced from reference TRBV12-5 and TRBJ2-3, is DARVTQTPRHKVTEMGQEVTMRCQPILGHNTVFWYRQTMMQGLELLAYFRNRAPLDDSGMPKDRFSAEMPDATLATLKIQPSEPRDSAVYFCASGLATGIPNADTQYFGPGTRLTVL.